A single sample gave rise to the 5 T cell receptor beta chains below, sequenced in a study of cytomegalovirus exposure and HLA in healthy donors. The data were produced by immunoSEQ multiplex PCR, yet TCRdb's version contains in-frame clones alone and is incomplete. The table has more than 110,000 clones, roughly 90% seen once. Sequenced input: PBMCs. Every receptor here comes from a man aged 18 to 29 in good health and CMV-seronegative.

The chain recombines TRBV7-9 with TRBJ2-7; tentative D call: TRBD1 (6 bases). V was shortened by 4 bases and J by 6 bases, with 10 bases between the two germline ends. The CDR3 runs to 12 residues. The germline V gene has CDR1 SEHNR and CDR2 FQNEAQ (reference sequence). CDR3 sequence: CASSSSGAEQYF. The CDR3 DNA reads TGTGCCAGCAGCTCATCAGGGGCCGAGCAGTACTTC.

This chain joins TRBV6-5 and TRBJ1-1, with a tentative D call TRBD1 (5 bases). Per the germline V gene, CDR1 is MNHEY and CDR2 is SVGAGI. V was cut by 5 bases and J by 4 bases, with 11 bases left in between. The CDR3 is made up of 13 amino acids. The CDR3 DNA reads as TGTGCCAGCAGTCCAGGGTGGGTCACTGAAGCTTTCTTT. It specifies CASSPGWVTEAFF.

The DNA of the CDR3 is TGTGCCAGCAGCTTGGAGGGGGCCCTCAGCACTGAAGCTTTCTTT. Translation: CASSLEGALSTEAFF. V usage is TRBV5-4 and J usage is TRBJ1-1, with TRBD1 matching over 7 bases. Germline V gene lookup returns CDR1 SGHNT and CDR2 YYREEE (reference sequence). Germline trimming cut 0 bases from V and 4 bases from J; bases unmatched to any gene: 6. The CDR3 is 15 amino acids.

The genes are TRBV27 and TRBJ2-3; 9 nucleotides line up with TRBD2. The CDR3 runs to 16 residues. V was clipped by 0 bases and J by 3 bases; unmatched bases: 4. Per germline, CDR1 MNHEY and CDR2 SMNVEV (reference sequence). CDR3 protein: CASSLSGGGGTDTQYF. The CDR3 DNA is TGTGCCAGCAGTTTATCGGGCGGGGGGGGGACAGATACGCAGTATTTT.

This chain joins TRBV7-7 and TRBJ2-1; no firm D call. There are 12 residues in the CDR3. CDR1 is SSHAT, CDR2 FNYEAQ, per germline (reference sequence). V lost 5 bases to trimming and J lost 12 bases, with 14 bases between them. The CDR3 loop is CASSTTRGRQFF. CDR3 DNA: TGTGCCAGCAGCACGACCCGCGGAAGGCAGTTCTTC.